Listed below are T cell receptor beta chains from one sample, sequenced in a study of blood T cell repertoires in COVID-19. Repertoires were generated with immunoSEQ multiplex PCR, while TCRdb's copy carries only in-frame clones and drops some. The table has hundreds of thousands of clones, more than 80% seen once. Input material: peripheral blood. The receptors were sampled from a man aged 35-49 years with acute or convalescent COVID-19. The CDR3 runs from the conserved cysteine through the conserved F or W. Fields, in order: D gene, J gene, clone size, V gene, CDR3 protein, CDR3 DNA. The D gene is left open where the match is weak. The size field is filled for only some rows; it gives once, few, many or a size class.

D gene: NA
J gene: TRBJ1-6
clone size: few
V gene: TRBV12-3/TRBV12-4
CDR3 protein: CASSQGGDSPLHF
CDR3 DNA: TGTGCCAGCAGTCAGGGCGGGGATTCACCCCTCCACTTT

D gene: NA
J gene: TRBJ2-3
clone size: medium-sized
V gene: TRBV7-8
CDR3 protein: CASSPKVWGGSSPTDTQYF
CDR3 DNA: TGTGCCAGCAGCCCAAAAGTATGGGGCGGTTCAAGCCCCACAGATACGCAGTATTTT

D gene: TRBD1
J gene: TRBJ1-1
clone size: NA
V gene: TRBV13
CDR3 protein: CASSLGDRDTEAFF
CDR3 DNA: TGTGCCAGCAGCTTAGGGGACAGGGACACTGAAGCTTTCTTT

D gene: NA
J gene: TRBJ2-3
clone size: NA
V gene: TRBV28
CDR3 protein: CASSFGPKFSGADTQYF
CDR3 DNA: TGTGCCAGCAGTTTTGGCCCCAAATTCTCGGGGGCAGATACGCAGTATTTT

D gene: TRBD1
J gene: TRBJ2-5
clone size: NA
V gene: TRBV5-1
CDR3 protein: CASSPRTGGLLQETQYF
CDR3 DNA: TGCGCCAGCAGCCCTAGGACAGGGGGCCTCCTCCAAGAGACCCAGTACTTC

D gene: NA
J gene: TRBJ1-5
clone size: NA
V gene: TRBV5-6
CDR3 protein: CASSLQGRGNQPQHF
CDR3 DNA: TGTGCCAGCAGCCTACAGGGACGGGGCAATCAGCCCCAGCATTTT

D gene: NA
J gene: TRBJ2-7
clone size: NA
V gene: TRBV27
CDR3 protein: CASRKSGPRGEQYF
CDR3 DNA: TGTGCCAGCAGGAAAAGCGGCCCCCGGGGCGAGCAGTACTTC

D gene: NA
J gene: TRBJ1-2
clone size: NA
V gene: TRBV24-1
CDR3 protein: CATSLRGHAGSNYGYTF
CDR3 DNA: TGTGCCACCAGTTTAAGGGGCCACGCCGGATCTAACTATGGCTACACCTTC

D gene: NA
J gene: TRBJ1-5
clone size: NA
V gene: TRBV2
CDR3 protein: CASSLNQPQHF
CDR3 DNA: TGTGCCAGCAGCCTGAATCAGCCCCAGCATTTT

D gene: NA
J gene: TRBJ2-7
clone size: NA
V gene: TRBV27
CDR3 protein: CASRRQGLTYEQYF
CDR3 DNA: TGTGCCAGCAGACGACAGGGACTTACCTACGAGCAGTACTTC

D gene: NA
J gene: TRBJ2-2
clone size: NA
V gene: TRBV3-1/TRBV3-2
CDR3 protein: CASSQHTKGATGELFF
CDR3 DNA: TGTGCCAGCAGCCAACATACAAAGGGAGCTACCGGGGAGCTGTTTTTT

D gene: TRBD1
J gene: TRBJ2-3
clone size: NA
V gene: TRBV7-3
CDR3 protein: CASSPWTGNTDTQYF
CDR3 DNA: TGTGCCAGCAGCCCGTGGACAGGGAACACAGATACGCAGTATTTT

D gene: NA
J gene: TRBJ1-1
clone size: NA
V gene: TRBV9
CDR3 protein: CASSAGGLNTEAFF
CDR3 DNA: TGTGCCAGCAGCGCGGGGGGTCTGAACACTGAAGCTTTCTTT

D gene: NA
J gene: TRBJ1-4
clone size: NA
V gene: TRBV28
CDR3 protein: CATETGHHEKLFF
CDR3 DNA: TGTGCCACCGAGACTGGACATCATGAAAAACTGTTTTTT

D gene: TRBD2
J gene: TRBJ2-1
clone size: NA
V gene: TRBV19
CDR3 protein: CASSILGLAGGPYNEQFF
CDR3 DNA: TGTGCCAGTAGTATCCTGGGACTAGCGGGGGGACCCTACAATGAGCAGTTCTTC

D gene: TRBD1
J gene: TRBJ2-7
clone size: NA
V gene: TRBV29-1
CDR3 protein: CSVSPDRTTYEQYF
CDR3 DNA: TGCAGCGTCTCCCCGGACAGGACCACCTACGAGCAGTACTTC

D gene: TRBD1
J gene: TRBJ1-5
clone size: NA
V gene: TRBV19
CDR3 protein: CASSSDRGSGYNQPQHF
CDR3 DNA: TGTGCCAGTAGTTCGGACAGGGGGTCCGGGTACAATCAGCCCCAGCATTTT

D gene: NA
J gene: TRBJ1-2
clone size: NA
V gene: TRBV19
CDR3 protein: CASTHPGAIRRGSYGYTF
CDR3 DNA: TGTGCCAGTACTCACCCCGGGGCGATCCGGCGGGGCAGCTATGGCTACACCTTC

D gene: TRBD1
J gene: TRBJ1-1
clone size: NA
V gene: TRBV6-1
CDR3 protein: CASSEVPGTGVFAVNTEAFF
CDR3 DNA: TGTGCCAGCAGTGAAGTACCCGGGACAGGGGTTTTTGCGGTGAACACTGAAGCTTTCTTT

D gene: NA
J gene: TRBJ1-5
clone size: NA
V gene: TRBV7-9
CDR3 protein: CASSSPGSNQPQHF
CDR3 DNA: TGTGCCAGCAGCTCCCCAGGGTCTAATCAGCCCCAGCATTTT

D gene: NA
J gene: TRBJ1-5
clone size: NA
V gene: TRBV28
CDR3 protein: CAAGSGQPQHF
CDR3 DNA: TGTGCGGCGGGGTCAGGTCAGCCCCAGCATTTT

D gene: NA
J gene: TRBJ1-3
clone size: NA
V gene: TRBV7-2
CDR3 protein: CASSFRRGSGNTIYF
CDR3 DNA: TGTGCCAGCAGCTTCAGACGGGGCTCTGGAAACACCATATATTTT

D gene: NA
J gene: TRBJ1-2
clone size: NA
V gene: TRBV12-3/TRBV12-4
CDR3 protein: CASSSGNGYTF
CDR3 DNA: TGTGCCAGCAGTTCAGGGAATGGCTACACCTTC

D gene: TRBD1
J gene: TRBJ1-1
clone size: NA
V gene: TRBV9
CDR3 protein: CASSPGSRGTTEAFF
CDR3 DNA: TGTGCCAGCAGCCCCGGGAGCAGGGGGACCACTGAAGCTTTCTTT

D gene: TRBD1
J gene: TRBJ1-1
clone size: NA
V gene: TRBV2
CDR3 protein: CASGDSLNTEAFF
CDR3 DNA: TGTGCCAGCGGGGACAGCCTGAACACTGAAGCTTTCTTT

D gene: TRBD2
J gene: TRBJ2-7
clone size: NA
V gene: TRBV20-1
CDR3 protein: CSASRLAGESYEQYF
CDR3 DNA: TGCAGTGCTAGTAGACTAGCGGGGGAGTCCTACGAGCAGTACTTC

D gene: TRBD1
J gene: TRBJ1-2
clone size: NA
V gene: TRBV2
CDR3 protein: CASSTYAQGAYGYTF
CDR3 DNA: TGTGCCAGCAGCACCTACGCACAGGGGGCCTATGGCTACACCTTC

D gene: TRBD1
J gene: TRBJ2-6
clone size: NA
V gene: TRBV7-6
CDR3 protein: CASSLQGAGANVLTF
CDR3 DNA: TGTGCCAGCAGCTTACAGGGGGCCGGGGCCAACGTCCTGACTTTC

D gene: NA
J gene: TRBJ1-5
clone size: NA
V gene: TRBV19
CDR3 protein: CASSAETGMVQPQHF
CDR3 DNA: TGTGCCAGTAGTGCGGAAACAGGGATGGTTCAGCCCCAGCATTTT

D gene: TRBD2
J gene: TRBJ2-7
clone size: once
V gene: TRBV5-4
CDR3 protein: CASSSPAVGGGSSYEQYF
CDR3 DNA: TGTGCCAGCAGCTCCCCAGCGGTTGGCGGGGGGAGCTCCTACGAGCAGTACTTC

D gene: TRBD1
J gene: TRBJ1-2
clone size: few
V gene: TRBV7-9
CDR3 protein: CASSPDRGYTF
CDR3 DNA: TGTGCCAGCAGCCCAGACAGGGGGTACACCTTC

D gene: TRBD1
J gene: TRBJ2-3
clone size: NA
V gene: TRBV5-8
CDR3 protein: CASSVYRGLDTQYF
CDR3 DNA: TGTGCCAGCAGCGTATACAGGGGGCTGGATACGCAGTATTTT

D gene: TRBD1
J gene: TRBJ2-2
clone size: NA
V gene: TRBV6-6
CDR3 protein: CASKLTGSDSGELFF
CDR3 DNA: TGTGCCAGCAAATTGACAGGGAGTGACTCCGGGGAGCTGTTTTTT

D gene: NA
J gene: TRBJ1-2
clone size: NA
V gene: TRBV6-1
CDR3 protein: CASSEGRGASSGYTF
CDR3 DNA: TGTGCCAGCAGTGAAGGGCGCGGGGCATCTTCTGGCTACACCTTC

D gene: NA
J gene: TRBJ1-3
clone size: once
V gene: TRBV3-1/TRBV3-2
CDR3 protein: CASSQDLSGNTIYF
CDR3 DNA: TGTGCCAGCAGCCAAGATCTGAGTGGAAACACCATATATTTT

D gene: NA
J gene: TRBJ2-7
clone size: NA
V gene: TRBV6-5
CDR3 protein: CASNSRDTEQYF
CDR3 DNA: TGTGCCAGCAACTCCCGGGACACCGAGCAGTACTTC

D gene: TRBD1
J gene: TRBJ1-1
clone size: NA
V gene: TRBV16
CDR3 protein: CASSEIGEGADTEAFF
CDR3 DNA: TGTGCCAGCAGCGAAATTGGTGAGGGGGCCGACACTGAAGCTTTCTTT